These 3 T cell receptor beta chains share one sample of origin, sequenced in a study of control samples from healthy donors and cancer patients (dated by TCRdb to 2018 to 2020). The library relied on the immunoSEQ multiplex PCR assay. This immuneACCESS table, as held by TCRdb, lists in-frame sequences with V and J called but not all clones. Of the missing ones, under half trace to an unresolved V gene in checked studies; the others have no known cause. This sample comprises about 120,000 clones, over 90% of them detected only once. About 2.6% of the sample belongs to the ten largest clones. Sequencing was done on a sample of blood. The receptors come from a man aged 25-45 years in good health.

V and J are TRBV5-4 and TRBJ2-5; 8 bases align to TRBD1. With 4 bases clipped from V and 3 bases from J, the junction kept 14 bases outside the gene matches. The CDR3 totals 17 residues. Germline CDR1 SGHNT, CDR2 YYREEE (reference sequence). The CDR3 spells CASSPHGQGHRKETQYF. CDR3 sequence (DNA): TGTGCCAGCAGCCCCCATGGACAGGGACATAGAAAAGAGACCCAGTACTTC.

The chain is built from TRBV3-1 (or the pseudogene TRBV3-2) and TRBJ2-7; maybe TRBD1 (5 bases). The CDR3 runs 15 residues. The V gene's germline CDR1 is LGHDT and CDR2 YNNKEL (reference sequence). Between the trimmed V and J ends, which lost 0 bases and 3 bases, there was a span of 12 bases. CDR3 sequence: CASSQDLVDSYEQYF. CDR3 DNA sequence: TGTGCCAGCAGCCAAGACTTGGTTGACAGCTACGAGCAGTACTTC.

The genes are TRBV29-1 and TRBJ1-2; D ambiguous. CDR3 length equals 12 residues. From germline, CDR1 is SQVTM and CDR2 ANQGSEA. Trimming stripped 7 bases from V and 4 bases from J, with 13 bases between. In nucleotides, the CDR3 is TGCAGCGCCAGTATTGAGGGCTATGGCTACACCTTC. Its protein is CSASIEGYGYTF.